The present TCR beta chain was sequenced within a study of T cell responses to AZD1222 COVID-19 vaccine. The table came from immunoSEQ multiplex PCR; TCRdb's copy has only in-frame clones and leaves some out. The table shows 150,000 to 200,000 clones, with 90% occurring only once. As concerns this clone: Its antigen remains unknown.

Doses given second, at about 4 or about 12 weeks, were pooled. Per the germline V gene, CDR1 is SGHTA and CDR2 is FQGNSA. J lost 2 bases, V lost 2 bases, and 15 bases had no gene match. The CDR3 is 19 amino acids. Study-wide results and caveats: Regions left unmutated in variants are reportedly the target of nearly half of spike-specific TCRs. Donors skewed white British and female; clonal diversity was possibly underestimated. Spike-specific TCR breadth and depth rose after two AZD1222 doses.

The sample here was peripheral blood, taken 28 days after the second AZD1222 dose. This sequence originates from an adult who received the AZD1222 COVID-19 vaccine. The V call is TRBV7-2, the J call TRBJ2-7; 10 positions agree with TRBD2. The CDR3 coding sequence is TGTGCCAGCAGCTTAAAGCCCCCGTCCAGCGGGAGGGGTGCCTACGAGCAGTACTTC. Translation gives CASSLKPPSSGRGAYEQYF.